Listed below are T cell receptor beta chains from one sample, sequenced in a study of T-cell reconstitution after alpha-beta-depleted transplantation in children. TCRdb recomputed calls from the PCR reads with MiXCR, one row per CDR3 protein. Of about 170,000 distinct CDR3 sequences listed, 11% were seen once; the top ten hold about 13%. Sample: PBMCs, taken before TCRalphabeta/CD19-depleted stem cell transplant. These receptors were obtained from a boy aged 2 to 10 with acute myeloid leukemia, due to receive a stem cell transplant. Each CDR3 is given without its conserved first and last residue. The order of the fields is J gene, V gene, CDR3 protein.

J: TRBJ1-3
V: TRBV27
CDR3: ASSPKTGLSGNTIY

J: TRBJ2-3
V: TRBV28
CDR3: ASSPPHKRGTDTQY

J: TRBJ2-5
V: TRBV20-1
CDR3: SARDGGVKETQY

J: TRBJ2-1
V: TRBV7-2
CDR3: ASSLALLAGYNEQF

J: TRBJ2-5
V: TRBV7-8
CDR3: ASSQKRVSMTQY

J: TRBJ2-5
V: TRBV12-3/TRBV12-4
CDR3: ASSLGMGGQETQY

J: TRBJ2-3
V: TRBV28
CDR3: ASRRQITDTQY

J: TRBJ2-5
V: TRBV7-9
CDR3: ASSPGLEETQY

J: TRBJ2-2
V: TRBV10-3
CDR3: AISEWASNTGELF

J: TRBJ1-5
V: TRBV15
CDR3: ATSRDPLTPLGNQPQH

J: TRBJ2-1
V: TRBV12-3/TRBV12-4
CDR3: ASVWGIGRSYNEQF

J: TRBJ2-3
V: TRBV12-3/TRBV12-4
CDR3: ASSPGVDTQY

J: TRBJ2-3
V: TRBV23-1
CDR3: ASRTRDGGGDTQY

J: TRBJ1-1
V: TRBV6-5
CDR3: ASSLYFDSLNTEAF

J: TRBJ2-5
V: TRBV5-1
CDR3: ASSLVGQGQETQY

J: TRBJ2-3
V: TRBV4-1
CDR3: ASSPSQRGGPDTQY

J: TRBJ1-1
V: TRBV3-1
CDR3: ASSQGDRSTEAF

J: TRBJ2-1
V: TRBV9
CDR3: ASSVGDSYNEQF

J: TRBJ2-2
V: TRBV20-1
CDR3: SARDVQRLAGAGELF

J: TRBJ2-1
V: TRBV6-2/TRBV6-3
CDR3: ASSRSGREVF

J: TRBJ1-2
V: TRBV6-5
CDR3: ASSYSNPGAGGYT

J: TRBJ2-5
V: TRBV5-1
CDR3: ASSGGRTQETQY

J: TRBJ2-2
V: TRBV7-3
CDR3: ASSLKGYDGTGELF

J: TRBJ2-3
V: TRBV5-1
CDR3: ASSLGLATDTQY

J: TRBJ2-6
V: TRBV18
CDR3: ASSPGPPGANVLT

J: TRBJ2-1
V: TRBV20-1
CDR3: GTSGKNEQF

J: TRBJ2-7
V: TRBV6-5
CDR3: ASSYKYLTSYEQY

J: TRBJ2-1
V: TRBV7-3
CDR3: TSSWGTSSYNEQF